This passage covers 21 T cell receptor beta chains from one sample sequenced in a study of T cells in Graves' hyperthyroidism and ophthalmopathy. Regions amplified from RNA transcripts were the TCR beta CDR3 regions. TCR CDR3 regions were first amplified by RT-PCR with HTBI primers. TCRdb called the multiplex PCR reads again in MiXCR, with one record for every CDR3 protein. The table has around 600,000 distinct CDR3 sequences, roughly 14% seen once. The sequenced sample was blood. These receptors were obtained from a woman between 50 and 59 years old with Graves' ophthalmopathy.

In this sample, this clonotype turned up a few times. Possible read error: a much larger clone is one base away. V usage is TRBV28 and J usage is TRBJ2-1; D unresolved. Germline CDR1 MDHEN, CDR2 SYDVKM. There are 12 residues in the CDR3. Between the trimmed V and J ends, which lost 6 bases and 7 bases, there was a span of 10 bases. The CDR3 sequence is CASSVIRNEQFF. The CDR3 nucleotides read TGTGCCAGCAGCGTGATTAGAAATGAGCAGTTCTTC.

This clonotype was counted ten times or more. The rearrangement uses TRBV30 and TRBJ2-7; 7 bases fit TRBD2. The CDR3 sequence is 14 residues long. Germline V gene data show CDR1 as GTSNPN and CDR2 as SVGIG (reference sequence). V lost 2 bases and J lost 0; bases outside the gene matches: 4. The CDR3 here is CAWSRGGSSYEQYF. CDR3 nucleotides: TGTGCCTGGAGTCGCGGCGGGAGCTCCTACGAGCAGTACTTC.

V is TRBV12-3 or TRBV12-4 and J is TRBJ2-2; D ambiguous. This CDR3 region has 11 residues. V dropped 8 bases and J dropped 6 bases, with 7 bases sitting between them. CDR3 sequence reads: CASEGSGELFF. DNA for the CDR3: TGTGCCAGCGAAGGGTCCGGGGAGCTGTTTTTT.

This clonotype was seen a handful of times. The chain joins TRBV4-3 to TRBJ2-1; no clear D. V was cut by 0 bases and J by 1 base, with 7 bases left in between. The CDR3 is 15 amino acids. Germline CDR1 and CDR2: LGHNA and YSLEER. The CDR3 reads CASSQDTPSYNEQFF. Here the CDR3 DNA reads TGCGCCAGCAGCCAAGATACCCCATCCTACAATGAGCAGTTCTTC.

This clonotype was counted many times. The chain has TRBV29-1 and TRBJ1-1; unclear D gene. Germline CDR1 SQVTM, CDR2 ANQGSEA. The CDR3 is 14 amino acids. V was clipped by 2 bases and J by 0 bases, with 10 bases between them. The CDR3 DNA sequence: TGCAGCGTTGAAACCTGGACTCTGAACACTGAAGCTTTCTTT. This sequence encodes CSVETWTLNTEAFF.

This clonotype was observed at least ten times. The chain is built from TRBV28 and TRBJ1-2; 8 bases match TRBD1. CDR3 length: 15 residues. The germline CDR1 and CDR2 sequences are MDHEN and SYDVKM. Germline trimming cut 3 bases from V and 0 bases from J; bases unmatched to any gene: 3. This chain's CDR3 is CASSLRDRPNYGYTF. The CDR3 DNA reads TGTGCCAGCAGTTTGAGGGACAGGCCTAACTATGGCTACACCTTC.

This clonotype was counted at least ten times. The chain carries TRBV20-1 and TRBJ2-5; 9 bases align to TRBD2. This CDR3 is built from 16 residues. The V and J ends lost 2 bases and 4 bases, in that order; junction bases with no gene match: 11. Germline V gene lookup returns CDR1 DFQATT and CDR2 SNEGSKA (reference sequence). The CDR3 DNA is TGCAGTGCTAGACCTTTAGCGGGAGTGAGTGGAGAGACCCAGTACTTC. It encodes CSARPLAGVSGETQYF.

This clonotype appeared many times. V usage is TRBV6-1 and J usage is TRBJ2-7; 10 nucleotides align to TRBD1. The CDR3 sequence is 14 residues long. Germline V gene data show CDR1 as MNHNS and CDR2 as SASEGT. The V gene end was trimmed by 6 bases and the J gene end by 3 bases; junction bases not matched to a gene: 5. In DNA, the CDR3 is TGTGCCAGCAGCTACCGGGACAGGGGCTACGAGCAGTACTTC. As protein: CASSYRDRGYEQYF.

This clonotype was recorded at least ten times. In nucleotides, the CDR3 is TGCAGTGCTAGCCGGGAGGAGCTCACAGATACGCAGTATTTT. Protein: CSASREELTDTQYF. The V gene is TRBV20-1, the J gene TRBJ2-3; 7 positions match TRBD2. The V segment lost 3 bases and the J segment 2 bases; nucleotides outside the gene matches: 5. The CDR3 has 14 residues. Germline-derived CDR1 and CDR2 are DFQATT and SNEGSKA (reference sequence).

This clonotype was recorded at least ten times. This sequence joins TRBV12-3 or TRBV12-4 and TRBJ2-3; no firm D call. V dropped 7 bases and J dropped 3 bases, with 11 bases sitting between them. This CDR3 region has 13 residues. CDR3 residues: CASNLAGTDTQYF. Written as DNA, the CDR3 is TGTGCCAGCAATCTTGCTGGGACAGATACGCAGTATTTT.

This chain connects TRBV9 to TRBJ1-1; TRBD1 aligns across 10 bases. Germline loops: CDR1 SGDLS, CDR2 YYNGEE. V gave up 3 bases and J gave up 4 bases; unmatched junction bases: 6. The CDR3 totals 15 residues. CDR3 region: CASSETGGAGTEAFF. The CDR3 DNA follows: TGTGCCAGCAGCGAGACAGGGGGCGCGGGCACTGAAGCTTTCTTT.

This clonotype showed up many times. The V and J genes are TRBV6-2 or TRBV6-3 and TRBJ2-1; either TRBD1 or TRBD2 may fit D (5 bases each). The CDR3 has 14 amino acids. From germline, CDR1 is MNHEY and CDR2 SVGEGT. V lost 2 bases to trimming and J lost 9 bases, with 14 bases between them. The CDR3 sequence: CASSYPGFGGEQFF. The CDR3 DNA reads TGTGCCAGCAGTTACCCCGGGTTTGGGGGTGAGCAGTTCTTC.

This clonotype has more than one count but fewer than ten. The chain employs TRBV4-1 and TRBJ2-7; D is possibly TRBD2 (6 bases). This CDR3 spans 15 amino acids. CDR1 and CDR2 (germline): MGHRA, YSYEKL. The V end was cut by 8 bases, the J end by 3 bases, with 20 bases between. The CDR3 sequence is CASGPTGTPYYEQYF. CDR3 DNA: TGCGCCAGCGGCCCCACCGGGACTCCCTACTACGAGCAGTACTTC.

This clonotype has just a few counts. V is TRBV4-1 and J is TRBJ1-4, with 7 nucleotides matching TRBD1. Germline values: CDR1 MGHRA, CDR2 YSYEKL. Trimming cost V 1 base and J 4 bases; bases outside gene matches: 0. This CDR3 is built from 14 residues. The chain's CDR3 is CASSQGQGNEKLFF. CDR3 DNA sequence: TGCGCCAGCAGCCAAGGACAGGGTAATGAAAAACTGTTTTTT.

This clonotype occurred many times. J is TRBJ2-7 and V is TRBV28; D unclear. CDR3 length: 12 residues. Germline CDR1 reads MDHEN; CDR2 reads SYDVKM. V was clipped by 5 bases and J by 1 base, with 6 bases between them. CDR3 DNA sequence: TGTGCCAGCAGTCAACTTTCCTACGAGCAGTACTTC. Its translation is CASSQLSYEQYF.

This clonotype was seen repeatedly, ten times or more. V and J are TRBV7-3 and TRBJ2-3; 9 positions match TRBD2. With 4 bases clipped from V and 0 bases from J, the junction kept 8 bases outside the gene matches. Germline-derived CDR1 and CDR2 are SGHTA and FQGTGA. This CDR3 comprises 17 residues. CDR3 sequence (DNA): TGTGCCAGCAGCTCGAGACCGACTAGCGGAAGCACAGATACGCAGTATTTT. This gives the protein CASSSRPTSGSTDTQYF.

This clonotype was seen ten or more times. This sequence joins TRBV30 and TRBJ2-7; 7 bases map to TRBD2. After removal of 2 bases from V and 2 bases from J, the junction contained 6 bases not matched to a gene. The CDR3 contains 14 residues. CDR1 GTSNPN and CDR2 SVGIG come from the germline V gene (reference sequence). The CDR3 region has the DNA TGTGCCTGGAGTTCGCTAGCGGAAGCCTACGAGCAGTACTTC. Its protein is CAWSSLAEAYEQYF. The variable domain in full, with the rest retrieved from reference TRBV30 and TRBJ2-7, is SQTIHQWPATLVQPVGSPLSLECTVEGTSNPNLYWYRQAAGRGLQLLFYSVGIGQISSEVPQNLSASRPQDRQFILSSKKLLLSDSGFYLCAWSSLAEAYEQYFGPGTRLTVT.

The chain combines TRBV24-1 with TRBJ2-1; 9 bases line up with TRBD2. The J segment lost 2 bases and the V segment lost 6 bases, leaving 7 bases of the junction unmatched. The CDR3 has 16 residues. Germline V lookup: CDR1 KGHDR, CDR2 SFDVKD. Here the CDR3 DNA reads TGTGCCACCAGTCCCAGCGGGAGGCTCGCCTACAATGAGCAGTTCTTC. It is translated as CATSPSGRLAYNEQFF.

This rearrangement joins TRBV7-9 to TRBJ2-3; 10 bases line up with TRBD2. V shed 5 bases and J 4 bases; nucleotides not matched to a gene: 12. The CDR3 spans 17 residues. The germline gives CDR1 SEHNR, CDR2 FQNEAQ (reference sequence). The CDR3 here is CASSHPRPSGSSDTQYF. The DNA for the CDR3 is TGTGCCAGCAGCCACCCCCGACCTAGCGGGAGCTCAGATACGCAGTATTTT.

As regards this clonotype: The junction and the germline gene differ at one end; a read error may be behind it. In DNA, the CDR3 is TGTGCCAGCAGCTTAGGGACAACGTACGGGCAGTACTTC. Residues: CASSLGTTYGQYF. V and J are TRBV7-9 and TRBJ2-7; TRBD1 might be the D (5 bases). CDR1 SEHNR and CDR2 FQNEAQ come from the germline V gene (reference sequence). The CDR3 consists of 13 residues.

Many counts were recorded for this clonotype. V gene TRBV6-2 or TRBV6-3 combines with J gene TRBJ2-5; D not resolved. The CDR3 covers 17 residues. Germline V CDR1 and CDR2: MNHEY, SVGEGT. Trimming removed 5 bases from V and 2 bases from J, with 21 bases in between. The CDR3 DNA reads as TGTGCCAGCAGTAATACGCCGCGGTCCGCCCTTCAAGAGACCCAGTACTTC. It codes for CASSNTPRSALQETQYF.